Below are 27 T cell receptor beta chains sequenced from a single sample in a study of OX40 agonist ivuxolimab in advanced cancers. Sequencing was performed with immunoSEQ multiplex PCR; in TCRdb, only in-frame clones are kept and a portion is missing. The sample shows some 110,000 clones, about 90% of them seen only once. Sequenced material: CD4+ or CD8+ T cells sorted from blood, taken in a trial of the OX40 agonist ivuxolimab. Source of these receptors: an adult with an advanced solid tumor such as melanoma, head and neck, liver or kidney cancer.

The chain is built from TRBV15 and TRBJ1-4; D is unresolved. The germline V and J ends were trimmed by 0 bases and 4 bases, with 9 bases remaining between them. Germline lookup yields CDR1 LNHNV and CDR2 YYDKDF (reference sequence). The CDR3 length is 15 residues. The CDR3, as DNA: TGTGCCACCAGCAGAGATGACGGAAGTAATGAAAAACTGTTTTTT. This translates into CATSRDDGSNEKLFF.

The J gene is TRBJ2-1, the V gene TRBV5-5; TRBD1 matches at 7 bases. The length of the CDR3 is 15 residues. The ends lost 4 bases at V and 2 bases at J; junction bases unmatched: 6. In germline, CDR1 is SGHKS, CDR2 YYEKEE (reference sequence). This CDR3 is CASSRDRATYNEQFF. The CDR3 region has the DNA TGTGCCAGCAGCAGGGACAGAGCTACCTACAATGAGCAGTTCTTC.

This clone was seen a single time. V usage is TRBV28 and J usage is TRBJ1-1; TRBD1 is a possible D gene (6 bases). CDR3 length: 15 amino acids. Deletions cut 6 bases from V and 2 bases from J, with 16 bases between. The germline gives CDR1 MDHEN, CDR2 SYDVKM. CDR3 DNA sequence: TGTGCCAGCAGATTAAGGACAGATTTCAACACTGAAGCTTTCTTT. It yields the protein CASRLRTDFNTEAFF.

This chain connects TRBV7-8 to TRBJ1-5; D call uncertain. CDR3 length equals 15 residues. V was trimmed by 4 bases and J by 0 bases, leaving 10 bases between them. Per the germline V gene, CDR1 is SGHVS and CDR2 is FQNEAQ. The chain's CDR3 is CASSWTLDSNQPQHF. Here the CDR3 DNA reads TGTGCCAGCAGCTGGACCTTAGATAGCAATCAGCCCCAGCATTTT.

The CDR3 here is CASSLQTGSYEQYF. CDR3 sequence (DNA): TGTGCCAGCAGCCTACAGACAGGGTCGTACGAGCAGTACTTC. V usage is TRBV7-9 and J usage is TRBJ2-7, with 7 positions matching TRBD1. Germline V gives CDR1 SEHNR, CDR2 FQNEAQ (reference sequence). This CDR3 has 14 amino acids. The junction had 8 bases not matched to a gene; V was cut back by 5 bases and J by 4 bases.

The gene calls are TRBV10-3 and TRBJ2-7, with 10 bases identical to TRBD2. CDR1 and CDR2 (germline): ENHRY, SYGVKD. Trimming removed 7 bases from V and 5 bases from J; junction bases left unmatched: 8. The CDR3 sequence is 14 residues long. The DNA of the CDR3 is TGTGCCATCACCCGGACTAGCGGCTTGGACGAGCAGTACTTC. This sequence encodes CAITRTSGLDEQYF.

The chain has TRBV28 and TRBJ2-3; the D gene is possibly TRBD2 (5 bases). V lost 5 bases, J lost 6 bases, and 27 bases lay in between. Germline V gene sequence: CDR1 MDHEN, CDR2 SYDVKM. This CDR3 is built from 18 residues. The CDR3 DNA follows: TGTGCCAGCAGTCAATACCCCGGGATAGGTTACAGCGCTGATACGCAGTATTTT. It specifies CASSQYPGIGYSADTQYF.

This chain joins TRBV4-2 and TRBJ1-1; 7 nucleotides agree with TRBD1. The germline V gene has CDR1 LGHNA and CDR2 YNFKEQ. J lost 3 bases, V lost 5 bases, and 12 bases had no gene match. This CDR3 contains 16 residues. In DNA form, the CDR3 reads TGTGCCAGCAGCTTTGACCAGGGGGAAGTTCACACTGAAGCTTTCTTT. Protein product: CASSFDQGEVHTEAFF.

The gene calls are TRBV2 and TRBJ1-1, with TRBD1 matching over 7 bases. Germline V lookup: CDR1 SNHLY, CDR2 FYNNEI. V was clipped by 5 bases and J by 4 bases; unmatched bases: 16. There are 17 residues in the CDR3. In DNA, the CDR3 is TGTGCCAGCAGTTGGGAACAGGGGACGAATGTAGTCACTGAAGCTTTCTTT. Translated: CASSWEQGTNVVTEAFF. The complete variable domain, with remaining parts taken from reference TRBV2 and TRBJ1-1, reads EPEVTQTPSHQVTQMGQEVILRCVPISNHLYFYWYRQILGQKVEFLVSFYNNEISEKSEIFDDQFSVERPDGSNFTLKIRSTKLEDSAMYFCASSWEQGTNVVTEAFFGQGTRLTVV.

This rearrangement joins TRBV10-2 to TRBJ1-6, with D uncertain. V lost 5 bases and J lost 9, with 8 bases in between. CDR3 length equals 12 residues. CDR1 and CDR2 from the germline V gene are WSHSY and SAAADI. CDR3 DNA: TGCGCCAGCAGTACATGGGCTTCACCCCTCCACTTT. Translation gives CASSTWASPLHF.

The chain recombines TRBV2 with TRBJ1-1; D gene ambiguous. Germline CDR1 and CDR2: SNHLY and FYNNEI. This CDR3 has 13 residues. Trimming took off 8 bases at V and 0 bases at J, with 10 bases between the two ends. CDR3 sequence (DNA): TGTGCCAGCCTACTCCGGGTGAACACTGAAGCTTTCTTT. Protein: CASLLRVNTEAFF. Supplemented by reference TRBV2 and TRBJ1-1, the full variable domain reads EPEVTQTPSHQVTQMGQEVILRCVPISNHLYFYWYRQILGQKVEFLVSFYNNEISEKSEIFDDQFSVERPDGSNFTLKIRSTKLEDSAMYFCASLLRVNTEAFFGQGTRLTVV.

This sequence joins TRBV6-1 and TRBJ2-3; 7 nucleotides line up with TRBD2. The junction had 8 bases not matched to a gene; V was cut back by 2 bases and J by 3 bases. The length of the CDR3 is 16 residues. Germline CDR1 reads MNHNS; CDR2 reads SASEGT. The CDR3 is CASSELGAGTTDTQYF. The CDR3, as DNA: TGTGCCAGCAGTGAACTCGGAGCGGGGACTACAGATACGCAGTATTTT.

The rearrangement uses TRBV4-2 and TRBJ1-5; D might be TRBD1 (5 bases). Trimming removed 0 bases from V and 7 bases from J, with 22 bases in between. CDR1 is LGHNA, CDR2 YNFKEQ, per germline. The CDR3 has 18 residues. This CDR3 is CASSQDNGLLGGQQPQHF. As DNA, the CDR3 is TGTGCCAGCAGCCAAGATAACGGTCTATTGGGGGGTCAACAGCCCCAGCATTTT.

This chain connects TRBV18 to TRBJ1-1, with D possibly matching TRBD1 (5 bases). V lost 3 bases and J lost 14, with 22 bases in between. Germline V CDR1 and CDR2: KGHSH, LQKENI. The CDR3 spans 14 residues. The CDR3 loop is CASSPVATGFTGFF. CDR3 coding DNA: TGTGCCAGCTCACCCGTTGCTACAGGTTTCACGGGGTTCTTT. Together with reference TRBV18 and TRBJ1-1, the CDR3 gives the full variable domain: NAGVMQNPRHLVRRRGQEARLRCSPMKGHSHVYWYRQLPEEGLKFMVYLQKENIIDESGMPKERFSAEFPKEGPSILRIQQVVRGDSAAYFCASSPVATGFTGFFGQGTRLTVV.

The gene calls are TRBV6-4 and TRBJ2-1; 10 bases fit TRBD2. CDR1 is MRHNA and CDR2 is SNTAGT in the germline V gene. This CDR3 is 16 amino acids long. Trimming took 0 bases from V and 8 from J; bases not matched to a gene: 7. The CDR3 nucleotides read TGTGCCAGCAGTGACTCGATGGCTAGCGGGAGCGATGAGCAGTTCTTC. This sequence encodes CASSDSMASGSDEQFF.

The chain is built from TRBV19 and TRBJ2-1, with 7 bases that match TRBD2. The V gene's germline CDR1 is LNHDA and CDR2 SQIVND (reference sequence). The V gene end was trimmed by 1 base and the J gene end by 5 bases; junction bases not matched to a gene: 5. There are 15 residues in the CDR3. CDR3 coding DNA: TGTGCCAGTAGTATAGCGTCTAGCGGACACAATGAGCAGTTCTTC. It specifies CASSIASSGHNEQFF.

The V and J genes are TRBV10-3 and TRBJ2-7; D may be TRBD1 or TRBD2 (5 bases each). CDR3 length: 18 residues. Deletions cut 3 bases from V and 3 bases from J, with 24 bases between. In germline, CDR1 is ENHRY, CDR2 SYGVKD. CDR3 amino acids: CAISDKARGQSGLYEQYF. CDR3 nucleotide sequence: TGTGCCATCAGTGATAAAGCTCGAGGGCAATCAGGGCTCTACGAGCAGTACTTC.

The chain employs TRBV19 and TRBJ1-1, with 8 bases aligning to TRBD1. CDR1 and CDR2 from the germline V gene are LNHDA and SQIVND (reference sequence). V was pared by 5 bases and J by 1 base, with 3 bases of the junction left unmatched. This CDR3 comprises 14 residues. The CDR3 nucleotides read TGTGCCAGTAGTGTTACAGGGGGGAACACTGAAGCTTTCTTT. It codes for CASSVTGGNTEAFF.

The chain is built from TRBV30 and TRBJ1-2, with D hard to call. The ends were cut back, 0 bases at V and 7 bases at J, with 12 bases in the middle. The germline gives CDR1 GTSNPN, CDR2 SVGIG (reference sequence). This CDR3 has 13 residues. In nucleotides, the CDR3 is TGTGCCTGGAGTGTACGTTTGGAGGCTGGCTACACCTTC. It specifies CAWSVRLEAGYTF.

The V gene is TRBV5-4, the J gene TRBJ2-3; 10 bases line up with TRBD2. The CDR3 contains 16 residues. The germline gives CDR1 SGHNT, CDR2 YYREEE (reference sequence). Losses at the gene ends were 4 bases for V and 5 bases for J; bases not matched to a gene: 10. The CDR3 nucleotides read TGTGCCAGCAGCCCGAGCAGCGGGAGGGTTGAAGATACGCAGTATTTT. It translates to CASSPSSGRVEDTQYF.

The chain is built from TRBV28 and TRBJ2-7, with D perhaps being TRBD1 or TRBD2 (6 bases each). Germline CDR1 and CDR2: MDHEN and SYDVKM. The CDR3 extends over 15 amino acids. Trimming left V 2 bases short and J 1 base short, with 12 bases between. This CDR3 is CASSLGGQTSYEQYF. The CDR3 DNA follows: TGTGCCAGCAGTTTAGGGGGGCAGACTTCCTACGAGCAGTACTTC. The full variable domain, its missing parts supplied by reference TRBV28 and TRBJ2-7, is DVKVTQSSRYLVKRTGEKVFLECVQDMDHENMFWYRQDPGLGLRLIYFSYDVKMKEKGDIPEGYSVSREKKERFSLILESASTNQTSMYLCASSLGGQTSYEQYFGPGTRLTVT.

CDR3 region: CASRRQGASSYNSPLHF. CDR3 DNA sequence: TGTGCCAGCAGGAGACAGGGGGCGAGCTCCTATAATTCACCCCTCCACTTT. This chain connects TRBV5-4 to TRBJ1-6, with 10 positions matching TRBD1. This CDR3 contains 17 residues. CDR1 and CDR2 from the germline V gene are SGHNT and YYREEE (reference sequence). Unmatched junction bases numbered 5, after V lost 5 bases and J lost 0 bases.

The chain couples TRBV7-3 to TRBJ1-2, with TRBD1 identical over 8 bases. This CDR3 has 15 amino acids. Germline V lookup: CDR1 SGHTA, CDR2 FQGTGA. V gave up 5 bases and J gave up 8 bases; unmatched junction bases: 13. CDR3 sequence: CASSPRTGTARGYTF. CDR3 nucleotides: TGTGCCAGCAGCCCTAGGACAGGGACCGCCAGAGGCTACACCTTC.

This clone was counted once. The gene calls are TRBV7-9 and TRBJ2-1; no clear D gene. Trimming pared 6 bases from V and 1 base from J, leaving 13 bases between. This CDR3 is built from 15 residues. Germline V gene data show CDR1 as SEHNR and CDR2 as FQNEAQ (reference sequence). CDR3 bases: TGTGCCAGCAGTCGGATCGGGCAATCCTACAATGAGCAGTTCTTC. It yields the protein CASSRIGQSYNEQFF.

This clone appeared once. This chain links TRBV18 with TRBJ2-6; 8 nucleotides line up with TRBD1. Germline V gene data show CDR1 as KGHSH and CDR2 as LQKENI. Trimming removed 4 bases from V and 1 base from J; junction bases left unmatched: 3. This CDR3 is 16 amino acids long. As DNA, the CDR3 is TGTGCCAGCTCACAATGGACAGGGTCTGGGGCCAACGTCCTGACTTTC. It codes for CASSQWTGSGANVLTF. Supplemented by reference TRBV18 and TRBJ2-6, the full variable domain reads NAGVMQNPRHLVRRRGQEARLRCSPMKGHSHVYWYRQLPEEGLKFMVYLQKENIIDESGMPKERFSAEFPKEGPSILRIQQVVRGDSAAYFCASSQWTGSGANVLTFGAGSRLTVL.

The J gene is TRBJ2-7, the V gene TRBV27, with 7 bases that match TRBD1. V trimming: 3 bases; J trimming: 1 base; junction bases outside the gene matches: 3. The CDR3 is 14 amino acids. Germline CDR1 reads MNHEY; CDR2 reads SMNVEV (reference sequence). The DNA for the CDR3 is TGTGCCAGCAGTTTGAAGGGACAGTCCTACGAGCAGTACTTC. This codes for CASSLKGQSYEQYF.

The V gene is TRBV28, the J gene TRBJ2-7; D may correspond to TRBD1 or TRBD2 (5 bases each). Germline V gene sequence: CDR1 MDHEN, CDR2 SYDVKM. The V end was cut by 2 bases, the J end by 0 bases, with 8 bases between. The CDR3 covers 14 residues. The CDR3 protein is CASSLGTASYEQYF. In DNA form, the CDR3 reads TGTGCCAGCAGTTTAGGGACGGCCTCCTACGAGCAGTACTTC.